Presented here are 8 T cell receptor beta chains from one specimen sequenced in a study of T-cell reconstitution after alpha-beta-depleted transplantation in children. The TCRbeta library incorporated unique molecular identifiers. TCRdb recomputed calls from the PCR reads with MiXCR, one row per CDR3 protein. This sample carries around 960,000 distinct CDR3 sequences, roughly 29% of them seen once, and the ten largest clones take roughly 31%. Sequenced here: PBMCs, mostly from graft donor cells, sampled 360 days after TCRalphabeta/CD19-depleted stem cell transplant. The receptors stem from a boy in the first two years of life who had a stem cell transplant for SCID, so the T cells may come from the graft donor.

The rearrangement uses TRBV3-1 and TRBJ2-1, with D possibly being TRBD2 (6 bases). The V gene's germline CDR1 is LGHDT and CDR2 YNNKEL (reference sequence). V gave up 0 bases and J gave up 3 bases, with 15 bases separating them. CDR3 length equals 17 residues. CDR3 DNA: TGTGCCAGCAGCCAAGATATTGGCGGGGTCGGCTACAATGAGCAGTTCTTC. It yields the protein CASSQDIGGVGYNEQFF.

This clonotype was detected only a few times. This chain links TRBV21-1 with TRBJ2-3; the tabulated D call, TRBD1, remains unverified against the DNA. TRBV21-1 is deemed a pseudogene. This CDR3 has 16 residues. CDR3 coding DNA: TGTGCCAGCAGCAAAGAGGACAGGGGGAGCACAGATACGCAGTATTTT. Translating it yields CASSKEDRGSTDTQYF.

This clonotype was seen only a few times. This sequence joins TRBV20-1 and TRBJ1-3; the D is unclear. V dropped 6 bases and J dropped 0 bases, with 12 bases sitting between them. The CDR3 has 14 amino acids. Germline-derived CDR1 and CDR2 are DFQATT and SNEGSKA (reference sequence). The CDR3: CSAPGSASGNTIYF. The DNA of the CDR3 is TGCAGTGCGCCCGGGTCCGCCTCTGGAAACACCATATATTTT.

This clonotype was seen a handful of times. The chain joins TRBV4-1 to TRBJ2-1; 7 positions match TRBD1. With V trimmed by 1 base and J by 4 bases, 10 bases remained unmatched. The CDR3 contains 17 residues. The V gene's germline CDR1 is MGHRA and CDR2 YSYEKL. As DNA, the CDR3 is TGCGCCAGCAGCCAAGTCCAGGGGACAGTCTTTTACAATGAGCAGTTCTTC. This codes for CASSQVQGTVFYNEQFF.

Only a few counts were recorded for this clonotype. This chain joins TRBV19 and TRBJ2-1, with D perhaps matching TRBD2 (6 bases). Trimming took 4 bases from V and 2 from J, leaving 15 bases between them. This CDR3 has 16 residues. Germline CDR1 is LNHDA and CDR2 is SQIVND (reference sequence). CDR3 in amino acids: CASSRFGIAAYNEQFF. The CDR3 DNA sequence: TGTGCCAGTAGTAGGTTTGGAATAGCGGCCTACAATGAGCAGTTCTTC.

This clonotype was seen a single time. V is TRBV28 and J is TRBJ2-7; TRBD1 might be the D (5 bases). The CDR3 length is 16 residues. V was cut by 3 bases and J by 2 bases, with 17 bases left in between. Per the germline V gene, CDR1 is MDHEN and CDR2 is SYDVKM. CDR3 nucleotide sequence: TGTGCCAGCAGTTTCATTTACGGACACCTCGCCTACGAGCAGTACTTC. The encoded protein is CASSFIYGHLAYEQYF.

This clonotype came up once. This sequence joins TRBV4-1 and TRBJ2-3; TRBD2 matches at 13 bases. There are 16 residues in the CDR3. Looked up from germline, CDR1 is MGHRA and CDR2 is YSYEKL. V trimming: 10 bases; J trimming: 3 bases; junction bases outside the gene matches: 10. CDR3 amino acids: CATGLAGDPLTDTQYF. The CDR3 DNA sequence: TGCGCCACCGGACTAGCGGGGGACCCCTTGACAGATACGCAGTATTTT.

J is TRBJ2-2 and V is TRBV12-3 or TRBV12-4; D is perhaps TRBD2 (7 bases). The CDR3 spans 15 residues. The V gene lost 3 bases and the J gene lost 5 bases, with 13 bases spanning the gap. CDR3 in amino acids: CASSFARGGTGELFF. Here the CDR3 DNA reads TGTGCCAGCAGTTTTGCCAGGGGAGGGACCGGGGAGCTGTTTTTT.